The T cell receptor beta chain described here comes from a study of response to subunit inactivated influenza vaccine. The germline V gene has CDR1 LGHDT and CDR2 YNNKEL (reference sequence). The CDR3 covers 14 residues. V was clipped by 1 base and J by 15 bases; unmatched bases: 6. TCRdb ran MiXCR on the RT-PCR reads and lists one entry per CDR3 protein. Of about 800,000 distinct CDR3 sequences in the sample, 21% were seen once. The table lists this clonotype with a few counts. Its specificity is not known. The study's findings and limits: Few new T cells, the authors suggested, are recruited by each seasonal influenza vaccination.

The V gene is TRBV3-1, the J gene TRBJ2-1; 13 bases match TRBD2. The sequencing here drew on PBMCs from blood, taken roughly 5 days after vaccination. This TCR was recovered from a man aged 45-65 years who received an inactivated influenza vaccine. The CDR3 is CASSQATSGGGPFF. In DNA form, the CDR3 reads TGTGCCAGCAGCCAAGCCACTAGCGGGGGGGGACCGTTCTTC.